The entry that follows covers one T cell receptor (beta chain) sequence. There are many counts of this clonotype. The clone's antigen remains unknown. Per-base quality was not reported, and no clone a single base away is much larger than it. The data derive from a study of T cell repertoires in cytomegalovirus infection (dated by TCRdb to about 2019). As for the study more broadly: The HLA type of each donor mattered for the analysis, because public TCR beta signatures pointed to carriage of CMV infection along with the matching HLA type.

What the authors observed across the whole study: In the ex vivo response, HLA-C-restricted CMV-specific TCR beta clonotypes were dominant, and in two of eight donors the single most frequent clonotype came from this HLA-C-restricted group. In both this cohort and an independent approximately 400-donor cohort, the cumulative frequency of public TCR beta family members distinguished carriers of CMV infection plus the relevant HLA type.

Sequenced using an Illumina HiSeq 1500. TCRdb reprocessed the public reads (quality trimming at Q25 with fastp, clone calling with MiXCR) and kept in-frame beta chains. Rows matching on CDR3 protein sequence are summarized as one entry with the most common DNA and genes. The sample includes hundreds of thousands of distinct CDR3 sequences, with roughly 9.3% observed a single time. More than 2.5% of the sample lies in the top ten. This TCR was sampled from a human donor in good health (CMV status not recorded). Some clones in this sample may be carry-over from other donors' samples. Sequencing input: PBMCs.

The CDR3 has the sequence CATSRDRAEINEQFF. Read as DNA, the sequence is TGTGCCACCAGCAGAGATAGAGCTGAAATCAATGAGCAGTTCTTC. The rearrangement joined TRBV15 to TRBJ2-1; no D segment can be confidently identified. Reading from cysteine to phenylalanine, the CDR3 counts 15 amino acids. Left in the record is the CDR3 DNA by itself, 45 bases read in frame from the first base. CDR1 LNHNV and CDR2 YYDKDF were looked up in the germline V gene (reference sequence). Between the V and J ends, shortened by 0 bases and 6 bases respectively, the junction contains 12 bases.